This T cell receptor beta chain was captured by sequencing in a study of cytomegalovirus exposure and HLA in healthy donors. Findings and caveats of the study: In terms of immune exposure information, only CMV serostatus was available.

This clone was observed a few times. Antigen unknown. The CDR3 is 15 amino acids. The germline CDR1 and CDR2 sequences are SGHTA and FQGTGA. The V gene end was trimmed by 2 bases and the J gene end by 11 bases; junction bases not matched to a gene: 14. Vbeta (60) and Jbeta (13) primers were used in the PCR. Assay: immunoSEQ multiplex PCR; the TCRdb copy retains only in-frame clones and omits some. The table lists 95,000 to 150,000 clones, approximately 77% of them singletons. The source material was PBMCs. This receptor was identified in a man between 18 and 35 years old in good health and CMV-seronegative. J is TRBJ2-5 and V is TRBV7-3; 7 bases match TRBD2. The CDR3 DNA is TGTGCCAGCAGCTTAGATCCTGGGGGGGGGACCCGGCAGTACTTC. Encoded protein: CASSLDPGGGTRQYF.